What follows are 3 T cell receptor beta chains derived from one specimen sequenced in a study of blood T cell repertoires in COVID-19. Measured with immunoSEQ multiplex PCR; TCRdb has only the in-frame clones, and not every one. The sample includes 130,000 to 150,000 clones, 87% of them seen just once. The sequenced sample consisted of PBMCs or T cells enriched from blood (not recorded which). These receptors were collected from a woman between 40 and 55 years old who had been exposed to COVID-19.

V gene TRBV19 combines with J gene TRBJ1-1; 10 nucleotides match TRBD1. The CDR3 covers 14 residues. Germline assignment: CDR1 LNHDA and CDR2 SQIVND (reference sequence). Trimming at V came to 9 bases and at J to 3 bases, leaving 7 bases not matched to a gene. The CDR3 region has the DNA TGTGCCAGCAAGACAGGGGGCGGATACACTGAAGCTTTCTTT. Translated, it gives CASKTGGGYTEAFF.

The chain combines TRBV7-9 with TRBJ2-7; TRBD1 matches at 7 bases. CDR3 length: 15 residues. Germline trimming cut 3 bases from V and 2 bases from J; bases unmatched to any gene: 7. In germline, CDR1 is SEHNR, CDR2 FQNEAQ (reference sequence). CDR3 region: CASSLQGGPTYEQYF. CDR3 nucleotide sequence: TGTGCCAGCAGCTTGCAAGGGGGCCCCACCTACGAGCAGTACTTC.

The chain joins TRBV9 to TRBJ2-7, with D tentatively TRBD2 (6 bases). The CDR3 is 13 residues long. V was trimmed by 3 bases and J by 0 bases, leaving 7 bases between them. From germline, CDR1 is SGDLS and CDR2 YYNGEE. The CDR3 loop is CASSARGSYEQYF. The CDR3 DNA reads as TGTGCCAGCAGCGCGCGGGGCTCCTACGAGCAGTACTTC.